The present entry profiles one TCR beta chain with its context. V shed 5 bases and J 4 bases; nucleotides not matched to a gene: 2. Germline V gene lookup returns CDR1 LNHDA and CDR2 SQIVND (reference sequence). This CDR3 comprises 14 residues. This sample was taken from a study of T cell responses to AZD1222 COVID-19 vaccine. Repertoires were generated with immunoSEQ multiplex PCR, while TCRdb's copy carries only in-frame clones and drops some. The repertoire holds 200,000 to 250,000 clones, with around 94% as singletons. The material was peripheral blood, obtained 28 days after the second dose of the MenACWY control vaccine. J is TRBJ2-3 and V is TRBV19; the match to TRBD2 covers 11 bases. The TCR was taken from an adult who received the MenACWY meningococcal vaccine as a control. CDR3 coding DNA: TGTGCCAGTAGTCCGGGACTAGCGGCAGATACGCAGTATTTT. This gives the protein CASSPGLAADTQYF.